The source of this T cell receptor beta chain is a study of blood T cells in healthy people across ages. Study-wide points: The long-lived group displayed more naive CD4+ cells, plus higher diversity, than the aged donors did.

This CDR3 has 16 amino acids. V was pared by 5 bases and J by 2 bases, with 19 bases between. Germline CDR1 SQVTM, CDR2 ANQGSEA. Through a sample-barcoded 5' primer and a J-beta primer mix, a second PCR was run for roughly 7 to 12 cycles. Each CDR3 protein is one row after TCRdb ran MiXCR on the 5' RACE reads. The data contain 650,000 to 1,000,000 distinct CDR3 sequences, about 36% of them seen just once; the ten biggest clones take up 10% to 15%. As to this clonotype: Its antigen is currently unknown.

The material sequenced was blood. The rearrangement uses TRBV29-1 and TRBJ1-5; D is unclear. The clonotype originates from a man between 18 and 35 years old in good health. The CDR3 DNA reads TGCAGCGTTCAAATCGGGTCTGGTTCGGGCAATCAGCCCCAGCATTTT. Protein: CSVQIGSGSGNQPQHF.